This T cell receptor beta chain originates from a study of identical twins. The study's findings and limits: Invariant T cells like MAIT and iNKT could partly confound the zero-insertion analyses. Out-of-frame beta chain sequences displayed weaker excess sharing between twins.

The CDR3 is 14 residues long. Germline CDR1 is SGDLS and CDR2 is YYNGEE. Trimming left V 0 bases short and J 4 bases short, with 7 bases between. TCRdb itself ran the 5' RACE reads through MiXCR, one entry per CDR3 protein. This sample has approximately 700,000 distinct CDR3 sequences, with 5.5% to 6.5% found just once. This clonotype has more than one count but fewer than ten. Its antigen is still unknown. Sequencing was performed on naive T cells sorted from blood. The receptor was derived from a man aged 18 to 29 in good health. The genes are TRBV9 and TRBJ2-2; D possibly corresponds to TRBD2 (5 bases). The CDR3 DNA reads TGTGCCAGCAGCGTAGAGGCGGGCACCGGGGAGCTGTTTTTT. This translates into CASSVEAGTGELFF.